This T cell receptor beta chain was retrieved from a study of cytomegalovirus exposure and HLA in healthy donors. With 60 Vbeta and 13 Jbeta primers, the PCR was carried out. The assay was immunoSEQ multiplex PCR, and TCRdb's table has in-frame clones only and misses some. The table records about 170,000 clones, around 80% of them present only once. Germline-derived CDR1 and CDR2 are SGDLS and YYNGEE. Trimming took 4 bases from V and 0 from J, leaving 14 bases between them. The CDR3 totals 16 residues. Sequenced input: PBMCs. This chain connects TRBV9 to TRBJ1-3, with a weak D call TRBD1 (5 bases). This sequence was found in a woman in her fifties or sixties in good health and CMV-seropositive. The CDR3 spells CASSTSTASSGNTIYF. The CDR3 DNA reads as TGTGCCAGCAGCACTTCGACAGCGAGCTCTGGAAACACCATATATTTT. The variable domain in full, completed from reference TRBV9 and TRBJ1-3, reads DSGVTQTPKHLITATGQRVTLRCSPRSGDLSVYWYQQSLDQGLQFLIQYYNGEERAKGNILERFSAQQFPDLHSELNLSSLELGDSALYFCASSTSTASSGNTIYFGEGSWLTVV.